Listed here are 8 T cell receptor beta chains from one sample, sequenced in a study of blood T cell repertoires in COVID-19 (TCRdb year 2020). The method behind the library was the immunoSEQ multiplex PCR assay. The source is immuneACCESS, and TCRdb retained only in-frame sequences with V and J called. Part of the clones is not carried over; for the studies checked, unresolved V genes explain less than half of this, and the remainder is unexplained. The sample table holds some 90,000 clones, of which 70% to 85% were seen once. The biggest ten clones account for approximately 11% of the sample. Sequencing used peripheral blood. Every receptor here comes from a man in his 70s with active or convalescent COVID-19.

This sequence joins TRBV4-2 and TRBJ2-7, with 9 positions matching TRBD2. After removal of 1 base from V and 2 bases from J, the junction contained 9 bases not matched to a gene. Germline assignment: CDR1 LGHNA and CDR2 YNFKEQ. This CDR3 has 17 residues. The CDR3: CASSQGAASGIPYEQYF. In nucleotides, the CDR3 is TGTGCCAGCAGCCAAGGGGCGGCTAGCGGGATACCCTACGAGCAGTACTTC.

This clone has only a few counts. The rearrangement uses TRBV11-2 and TRBJ1-1; a possible D gene is TRBD1 (5 bases). CDR3 length equals 14 residues. CDR1 is SGHAT and CDR2 is FQNNGV in the germline V gene. V was pared by 3 bases and J by 0 bases, with 8 bases between. The CDR3 bases are TGTGCCAGCAGCTTCGGGGGGATGAACACTGAAGCTTTCTTT. Translation gives CASSFGGMNTEAFF.

The chain combines TRBV12-5 with TRBJ2-6; D remains unclear. Trimming stripped 0 bases from V and 0 bases from J, with 18 bases between. The CDR3 spans 20 residues. The germline gives CDR1 LGHNT, CDR2 FRNRAP. The CDR3 reads CASGLVRRGIPSSGANVLTF. For the CDR3, the DNA is TGTGCTAGTGGTTTGGTACGAAGAGGCATCCCCAGCTCTGGGGCCAACGTCCTGACTTTC.

The chain combines TRBV5-1 with TRBJ2-2, with a tentative D call TRBD1 (6 bases). V dropped 7 bases and J dropped 6 bases, with 19 bases sitting between them. Germline CDR1 is SGHRS and CDR2 is YFSETQ. This CDR3 is built from 15 residues. The CDR3 coding sequence is TGCGCCAGCGCTCCGGGACATGAGGCATCCGGGGAGCTGTTTTTT. Its translation is CASAPGHEASGELFF.

This rearrangement joins TRBV5-4 to TRBJ2-3; a possible D gene is TRBD1 (6 bases). The CDR3 is 14 residues long. V dropped 2 bases and J dropped 0 bases, with 7 bases sitting between them. Germline CDR1 SGHNT, CDR2 YYREEE (reference sequence). The DNA of the CDR3 is TGTGCCAGCAGCTTACAGGGTAGCACAGATACGCAGTATTTT. This translates into CASSLQGSTDTQYF.

This clone was found once. This same CDR3 is encoded by further DNA sequences in the sample. This chain uses TRBV5-1 with TRBJ1-2; no firm D call. V gave up 7 bases and J gave up 4 bases, with 14 bases separating them. Germline CDR1 and CDR2: SGHRS and YFSETQ. The CDR3 length is 13 residues. The CDR3 nucleotides are TGCGCCAGCTCCGAGGGAGCCTCCTATGGCTACACCTTC. This encodes CASSEGASYGYTF.

V usage is TRBV29-1 and J usage is TRBJ2-5, with 7 bases matching TRBD2. The CDR3 spans 10 residues. V shed 5 bases, J shed 9 bases, and the junction held 3 bases outside the gene matches. The germline V gene has CDR1 SQVTM and CDR2 ANQGSEA. The CDR3: CSVIGRAQYF. The DNA of the CDR3 is TGCAGCGTTATAGGGAGGGCCCAGTACTTC. Based on the CDR3 plus reference TRBV29-1 and TRBJ2-5, the full variable domain is SAVISQKPSRDICQRGTSLTIQCQVDSQVTMMFWYRQQPGQSLTLIATANQGSEATYESGFVIDKFPISRPNLTFSTLTVSNMSPEDSSIYLCSVIGRAQYFGPGTRLLVL.

This chain links TRBV7-2 with TRBJ1-6; no firm D call. The length of the CDR3 is 14 residues. Trimming cost V 1 base and J 7 bases, with 8 bases left between them. CDR1 is SGHTA and CDR2 is FQGNSA in the germline V gene. The CDR3 protein is CASSLDTLNSPLHF. CDR3 coding DNA: TGTGCCAGCAGCTTAGACACCCTCAATTCACCCCTCCACTTT.